The rows below give T cell receptor beta chains drawn from one sample of a study of CD8+CD57+ T cells in acquired aplastic anemia. TCRdb re-called the reads through MiXCR, storing one row per CDR3 protein. The table lists some 170,000 distinct CDR3 sequences, 40% to 50% of them singletons, with under 1.2% in the top ten. The sequencing sample was made of sorted CD4+, CD8+, or CD8+CD57+ T cells (not recorded which) from PBMCs. Receptor source: a human donor with aplastic anemia. The conserved cysteine and the conserved F or W are not part of the CDR3 here. The order of the fields is J gene, V gene, clone size, D gene, CDR3 protein. D genes are given only for firm matches. Size values are once, few and many counts, or a class for expanded clones, and some rows have none.

J: TRBJ2-7
V: TRBV10-3
size: NA
D: NA
CDR3: AIRADRDRGWTSGDYEQY

J: TRBJ2-3
V: TRBV5-6
size: many
D: TRBD1
CDR3: ASSPIDREPGTDTQY

J: TRBJ2-1
V: TRBV7-9
size: NA
D: TRBD1
CDR3: ASSQGQAQF

J: TRBJ2-7
V: TRBV2
size: NA
D: NA
CDR3: AGKRTYLNYEQY

J: TRBJ2-5
V: TRBV7-2
size: many
D: TRBD2
CDR3: ASSLFWRGGSRETQY

J: TRBJ2-3
V: TRBV5-1
size: many
D: TRBD2
CDR3: ASMTPGLAGDTQY

J: TRBJ2-7
V: TRBV5-1
size: NA
D: TRBD1
CDR3: ASSPGTRTGVYYEQY

J: TRBJ2-1
V: TRBV9
size: NA
D: TRBD2
CDR3: ASASAGRGNEQF

J: TRBJ2-5
V: TRBV20-1
size: NA
D: NA
CDR3: SATNIVYGETQY

J: TRBJ2-1
V: TRBV19
size: NA
D: NA
CDR3: ASSMPAGLSNEQF

J: TRBJ1-4
V: TRBV12-3/TRBV12-4
size: NA
D: TRBD1
CDR3: ASSFPGQGGEKLF

J: TRBJ2-5
V: TRBV9
size: many
D: TRBD2
CDR3: ASNNAVAGGTTQETQY

J: TRBJ2-7
V: TRBV24-1
size: NA
D: NA
CDR3: ATSETGTAAYEQY

J: TRBJ2-1
V: TRBV20-1
size: NA
D: NA
CDR3: SARIPATESYNEQF

J: TRBJ2-7
V: TRBV7-3
size: many
D: TRBD2
CDR3: ASSLSGGAGEQY

J: TRBJ1-4
V: TRBV5-1
size: many
D: NA
CDR3: ASSSEGGEKLF

J: TRBJ1-6
V: TRBV20-1
size: many
D: NA
CDR3: SAGMTTGPSPLH

J: TRBJ2-5
V: TRBV29-1
size: once
D: TRBD2
CDR3: SGGTSGRETQY

J: TRBJ1-1
V: TRBV20-1
size: many
D: TRBD1
CDR3: SAPQGVGTEAF

J: TRBJ2-7
V: TRBV20-1
size: NA
D: TRBD1
CDR3: SAQTRDRGGSEQY

J: TRBJ2-3
V: TRBV13
size: NA
D: NA
CDR3: ASSLGPGSTQY

J: TRBJ1-1
V: TRBV7-6
size: many
D: TRBD1
CDR3: ASSLMQGASTEAF

J: TRBJ1-2
V: TRBV9
size: many
D: NA
CDR3: ASSVGMGANYGYT